A selection of T cell receptor beta chains follows, all from one sample in a study of beta chain features in type 1 diabetes. Assay used: immunoSEQ multiplex PCR; TCRdb lists only in-frame clones, some missing. The repertoire includes around 340,000 clones, around 20% of them detected once, and roughly 0.045% sits in the top ten. Sequencing was performed on naive CD4+ T cells from blood. These receptor sequences come from a young woman in good health. Each CDR3 is given with its conserved first and last residue. The D gene is left open where the match is weak. Clone size is shown for a subset of rows, as once, few, many or a class of expanded clone.

>TRBJ2-7|TRBV18|NA|NA
CASSPGGYEQYF
TGTGCCAGCTCACCAGGCGGGTACGAGCAGTACTTC
>TRBJ1-1|TRBV2|TRBD1|NA
CASSPYRGGTEAFF
TGTGCCAGCAGTCCATACAGGGGCGGAACTGAAGCTTTCTTT
>TRBJ1-6|TRBV2|NA|NA
CASSELGREIAPLHF
TGTGCCAGCAGTGAACTGGGCAGGGAAATTGCACCCCTCCACTTT
>TRBJ1-5|TRBV6-6|TRBD1|few
CASSLGQGGNQPQHF
TGTGCCAGCAGTTTGGGACAGGGGGGCAATCAGCCCCAGCATTTT
>TRBJ1-4|TRBV7-9|NA|few
CASSLEQGGEKLFF
TGTGCCAGCAGCTTAGAACAGGGTGGCGAAAAACTGTTTTTT
>TRBJ1-6|TRBV9|NA|few
CASSVPGFRSPLHF
TGTGCCAGCAGCGTACCAGGGTTTCGTTCACCCCTCCACTTT
>TRBJ2-5|TRBV19|TRBD1|NA
CASSPGQGPETQYF
TGTGCCAGTAGTCCGGGACAGGGGCCAGAGACCCAGTACTTC
>TRBJ1-1|TRBV14|NA|few
CASSQEVGGYTEAFF
TGTGCCAGCAGCCAAGAAGTGGGAGGGTACACTGAAGCTTTCTTT
>TRBJ2-7|TRBV6-6|TRBD2|few
CASSRGPSGYEQYF
TGTGCCAGCAGCCGTGGTCCTAGCGGCTACGAGCAGTACTTC
>TRBJ1-1|TRBV30|NA|NA
CAWMKRAGNTEAFF
TGTGCCTGGATGAAGAGGGCAGGGAACACTGAAGCTTTCTTT
>TRBJ2-5|TRBV15|NA|NA
CATSRDNAETQYF
TGTGCCACCAGCAGAGATAACGCGGAGACCCAGTACTTC
>TRBJ2-5|TRBV7-3|NA|few
CASSPGSQETQYF
TGTGCCAGCAGCCCCGGGAGTCAAGAGACCCAGTACTTC
>TRBJ1-3|TRBV7-9|NA|NA
CASSDAPLEGNTIYF
TGTGCCAGCAGCGACGCACCGTTGGAGGGAAACACCATATATTTT
>TRBJ1-5|TRBV2|TRBD1|NA
CASSDRVGNQPQHF
TGTGCCAGCAGCGACAGGGTTGGCAATCAGCCCCAGCATTTT
>TRBJ2-3|TRBV5-1|TRBD2|few
CASSPLTSGLSTDTQYF
TGCGCCAGCAGTCCTCTGACTAGCGGCCTTTCCACAGATACGCAGTATTTT
>TRBJ2-5|TRBV5-4|NA|few
CASSSQGGGETQYF
TGTGCCAGCAGCTCCCAGGGGGGAGGAGAGACCCAGTACTTC
>TRBJ1-1|TRBV9|TRBD1|few
CASSESRDRGYRSEAFF
TGTGCCAGCAGCGAATCCCGGGACAGGGGGTATAGGTCTGAAGCTTTCTTT
>TRBJ2-7|TRBV2|TRBD2|NA
CASGEGLAGGISYEQYF
TGTGCCAGTGGGGAAGGACTAGCGGGAGGAATCTCCTACGAGCAGTACTTC
>TRBJ2-2|TRBV7-9|TRBD1|NA
CASSARQGGTGELFF
TGTGCCAGCAGCGCCCGACAGGGCGGCACCGGGGAGCTGTTTTTT
>TRBJ2-3|TRBV9|TRBD2|NA
CASSSRLALTDTQYF
TGTGCCAGCAGCTCCCGACTAGCCCTCACAGATACGCAGTATTTT
>TRBJ2-1|TRBV7-2|TRBD2|NA
CASSLVSGREQFF
TGTGCCAGCAGCTTAGTAAGCGGGAGGGAGCAGTTCTTC
>TRBJ2-1|TRBV6-5|TRBD2|few
CASSYSGLGGAEQFF
TGTGCCAGCAGTTACTCGGGACTAGGTGGGGCCGAGCAGTTCTTC
>TRBJ2-7|TRBV18|NA|NA
CASSPGGSSYEQYF
TGTGCCAGCTCACCAGGTGGGAGCTCCTACGAGCAGTACTTC
>TRBJ2-7|TRBV5-1|NA|once
CASRADYEQYF
TGCGCCAGCAGGGCGGACTACGAGCAGTACTTC
>TRBJ1-4|TRBV6-5|TRBD1|NA
CASSRTGMVGEKLFF
TGTGCCAGCAGCCGGACAGGGATGGTTGGTGAAAAACTGTTTTTT
>TRBJ2-7|TRBV4-1|TRBD2|few
CASSQGVPGGTYEQYF
TGCGCCAGCAGCCAAGGTGTACCGGGAGGGACCTACGAGCAGTACTTC
>TRBJ1-2|TRBV19|TRBD1|NA
CASSGQGDYGYTF
TGTGCCAGTAGTGGACAGGGAGACTATGGCTACACCTTC
>TRBJ2-5|TRBV2|TRBD2|NA
CASSETSREETQYF
TGTGCCAGCAGTGAGACTAGCAGAGAAGAGACCCAGTACTTC
>TRBJ1-6|TRBV25-1|TRBD1|few
CASSEFTGGNSPLHF
TGTGCCAGCAGTGAATTTACAGGGGGTAATTCACCCCTCCACTTT
>TRBJ2-3|TRBV2|TRBD1|NA
CASSQGAADTQYF
TGTGCCAGCAGTCAGGGGGCGGCAGATACGCAGTATTTT
>TRBJ2-4|TRBV18|NA|NA
CASSPGAMNIQYF
TGTGCCAGCTCACCTGGGGCTATGAACATTCAGTACTTC
>TRBJ2-3|TRBV4-1|TRBD2|NA
CASSQDFAGVLYF
TGCGCCAGCAGCCAAGACTTTGCGGGAGTTCTGTATTTT
>TRBJ2-5|TRBV25-1|TRBD1|NA
CASSADRAVKTQYF
TGTGCCAGCAGTGCCGACAGGGCTGTGAAGACCCAGTACTTC
>TRBJ2-6|TRBV7-9|TRBD1|NA
CASEPGQGFSGANVLTF
TGTGCCAGTGAACCGGGACAGGGTTTCTCTGGGGCCAACGTCCTGACTTTC
>TRBJ2-7|TRBV2|NA|NA
CASREMYLSYEQYF
TGTGCCAGCAGGGAGATGTATTTAAGCTACGAGCAGTACTTC
>TRBJ2-7|TRBV7-2|NA|few
CASSYQQGGGHEQYF
TGTGCCAGCAGCTACCAACAGGGGGGGGGCCACGAGCAGTACTTC
>TRBJ2-7|TRBV7-9|NA|few
CASSLTATYEQYF
TGTGCCAGCAGCTTAACTGCTACCTACGAGCAGTACTTC
>TRBJ2-5|TRBV5-1|TRBD2|NA
CASTQLAGGHYETQYF
TGCGCCAGCACCCAACTAGCGGGGGGGCACTATGAGACCCAGTACTTC
>TRBJ2-5|TRBV5-6|NA|few
CASSFLETQYF
TGTGCCAGCAGCTTTCTGGAGACCCAGTACTTC
>TRBJ2-5|TRBV25-1|NA|NA
CASAQGFPQETQYF
TGTGCCAGCGCCCAGGGTTTTCCCCAAGAGACCCAGTACTTC
>TRBJ2-7|TRBV7-2|NA|few
CASSLVRLSYEQYF
TGTGCCAGCAGCTTAGTACGCCTGAGCTACGAGCAGTACTTC
>TRBJ2-1|TRBV5-4|NA|NA
CASSRDSQYNEQFF
TGTGCCAGCAGCCGGGACTCCCAATACAATGAGCAGTTCTTC
>TRBJ2-1|TRBV30|NA|few
CAWSGGYEQFF
TGTGCCTGGAGTGGAGGTTATGAGCAGTTCTTC
>TRBJ1-3|TRBV30|NA|NA
CAWTGTGNTIYF
TGTGCCTGGACCGGTACTGGAAACACCATATATTTT
>TRBJ1-2|TRBV29-1|NA|NA
CSVVTGGGYTF
TGCAGCGTTGTAACAGGAGGGGGCTACACCTTC
>TRBJ2-7|TRBV27|NA|few
CASLQRFGAYEQYF
TGTGCCAGCTTACAGCGGTTTGGGGCCTACGAGCAGTACTTC
>TRBJ1-2|TRBV5-4|NA|NA
CASSLSPSFNYGYTF
TGTGCCAGCAGCTTGTCCCCCAGTTTTAACTATGGCTACACCTTC
>TRBJ2-1|TRBV6-1|TRBD2|NA
CASSVAGGPNEQFF
TGTGCCAGCAGTGTAGCGGGAGGGCCGAATGAGCAGTTCTTC
>TRBJ1-2|TRBV5-1|TRBD1|NA
CASSSLDRGRGGYTF
TGCGCCAGCAGCTCCTTAGACAGGGGGCGAGGTGGCTACACCTTC
>TRBJ2-1|TRBV7-2|NA|NA
CASSFTLGGSNEQFF
TGTGCCAGCAGCTTCACACTCGGAGGATCCAATGAGCAGTTCTTC